This is a list of T cell receptor beta chains from one sample in a study of PD-1 blockade in classical Hodgkin lymphoma. Repertoires were generated with immunoSEQ multiplex PCR, while TCRdb's copy carries only in-frame clones and drops some. Here the sample spans 25,000 to 30,000 clones, 86% being singletons. The specimen was CD4+ T cells from blood, collected before the fourth cycle of nivolumab. The receptors derive from a human donor with classical Hodgkin lymphoma. CDR3s include the opening cysteine and the closing phenylalanine or tryptophan. The order of the fields is V gene, J gene, CDR3 protein.

>TRBV5-1|TRBJ2-6
CASSLRTGAGANVLTF
>TRBV5-6|TRBJ2-6
CASSPLSGANVLTF
>TRBV18|TRBJ2-4
CASSPRTSGGSAENIQYF
>TRBV28|TRBJ1-1
CASRTGDSEAFF
>TRBV6-6|TRBJ2-7
CASSYSRRPTYEQYF
>TRBV2|TRBJ1-4
CASRTGINEKLFF
>TRBV4-2|TRBJ1-4
CASSQDGTGAEKLFF
>TRBV19|TRBJ2-1
CASSIFSGSSYNEQFF
>TRBV27|TRBJ1-1
CASSSRVNGEAFF
>TRBV7-9|TRBJ1-2
CASCVGVPGKIYGYTF
>TRBV5-6|TRBJ2-7
CASSVGTGNYEQYF
>TRBV5-8|TRBJ1-1
CASSLFAGNTEAFF
>TRBV28|TRBJ2-3
CASSFYRLSTDTQYF
>TRBV6-6|TRBJ1-2
CASSYSKTVAMSYTF
>TRBV28|TRBJ1-1
CASSFDWGRSSEAFF
>TRBV6-6|TRBJ2-5
CASKERETQYF
>TRBV7-2|TRBJ1-2
CASSLGGTGNYGYTF
>TRBV10-3|TRBJ1-1
CAISEHQGNTEAFF
>TRBV5-4|TRBJ1-2
CASSLELIYGYTF
>TRBV7-2|TRBJ2-4
CASSLAGTYLAKNIQYF
>TRBV5-1|TRBJ2-7
CASSPLSGSSYEQYF
>TRBV25-1|TRBJ2-3
CASSQRVSTDTQYF
>TRBV10-1|TRBJ2-1
CASSYGQPPVDEQFF
>TRBV28|TRBJ1-5
CASRTGGSNQPQHF
>TRBV5-1|TRBJ2-7
CASSLGLAQYEQYF
>TRBV4-1|TRBJ1-5
CASSQVTRNQPQHF
>TRBV6-1|TRBJ1-2
CASRGWSHLYGYTF
>TRBV9|TRBJ2-7
CASSVEDRSSYEQYF
>TRBV28|TRBJ2-2
CASSLLAPLVELFF
>TRBV27|TRBJ2-7
CASAPTSGRFHEQYF
>TRBV19|TRBJ2-1
CASSSLIIRGNEQFF
>TRBV27|TRBJ2-1
CASSPTGLGTYNEQFF
>TRBV19|TRBJ2-3
CASKFPLGDTQYF